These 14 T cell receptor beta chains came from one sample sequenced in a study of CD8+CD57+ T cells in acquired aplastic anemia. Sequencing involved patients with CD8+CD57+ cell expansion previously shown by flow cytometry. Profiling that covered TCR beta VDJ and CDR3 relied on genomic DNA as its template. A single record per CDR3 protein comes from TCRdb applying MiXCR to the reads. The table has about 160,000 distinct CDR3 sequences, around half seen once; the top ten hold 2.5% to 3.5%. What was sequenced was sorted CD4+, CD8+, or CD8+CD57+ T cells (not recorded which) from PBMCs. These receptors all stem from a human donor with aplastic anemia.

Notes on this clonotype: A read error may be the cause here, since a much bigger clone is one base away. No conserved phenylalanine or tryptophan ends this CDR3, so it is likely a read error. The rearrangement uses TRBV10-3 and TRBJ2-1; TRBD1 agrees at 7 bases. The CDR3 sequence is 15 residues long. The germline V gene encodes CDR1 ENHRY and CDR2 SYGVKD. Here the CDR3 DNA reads TGTGCCAGCAGTGGGGGACAGAACCTTTACAATGAGCAGTTCCTC. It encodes CASSGGQNLYNEQFL.

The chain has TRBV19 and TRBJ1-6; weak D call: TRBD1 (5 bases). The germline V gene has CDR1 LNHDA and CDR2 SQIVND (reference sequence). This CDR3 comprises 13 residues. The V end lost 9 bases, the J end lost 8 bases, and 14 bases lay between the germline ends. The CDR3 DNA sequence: TGTGCCAGCGGCCAGGGCAACTATTCACCCCTCCACTTT. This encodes CASGQGNYSPLHF.

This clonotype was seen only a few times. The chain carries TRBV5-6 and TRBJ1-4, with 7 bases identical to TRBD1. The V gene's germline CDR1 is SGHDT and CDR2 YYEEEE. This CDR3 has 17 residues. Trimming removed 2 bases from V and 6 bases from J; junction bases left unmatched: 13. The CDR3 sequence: CASSLFKGALRDEKLFF. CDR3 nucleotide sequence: TGTGCCAGCAGCTTATTTAAGGGGGCGCTTCGGGATGAAAAACTGTTTTTT.

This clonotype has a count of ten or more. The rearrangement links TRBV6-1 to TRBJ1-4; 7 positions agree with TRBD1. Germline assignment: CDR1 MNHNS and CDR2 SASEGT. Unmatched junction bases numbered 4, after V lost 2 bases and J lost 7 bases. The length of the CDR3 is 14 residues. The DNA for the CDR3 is TGTGCCAGCAGTGAACACAGGGGTGGTGAAAAACTGTTTTTT. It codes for CASSEHRGGEKLFF.

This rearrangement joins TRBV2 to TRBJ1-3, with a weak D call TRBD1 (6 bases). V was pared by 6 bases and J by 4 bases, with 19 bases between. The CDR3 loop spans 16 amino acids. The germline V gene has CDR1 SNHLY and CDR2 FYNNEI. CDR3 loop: CASRPSDSIPGNTIYF. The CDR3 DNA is TGTGCCAGCAGGCCGTCGGACAGCATCCCCGGAAACACCATATATTTT.

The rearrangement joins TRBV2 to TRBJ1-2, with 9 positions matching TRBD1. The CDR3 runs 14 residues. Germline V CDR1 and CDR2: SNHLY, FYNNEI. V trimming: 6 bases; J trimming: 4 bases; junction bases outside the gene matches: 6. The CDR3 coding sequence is TGTGCCAGCAGGGTGGGACAGGGCCCCTATGGCTACACCTTC. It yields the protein CASRVGQGPYGYTF.

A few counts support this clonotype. CDR3 in DNA: TGTGCCAGCAGTTTATTAGGCGGGACGAACACCGGGGAGCTGTTTTTT. Protein: CASSLLGGTNTGELFF. This rearrangement joins TRBV27 to TRBJ2-2; a possible D gene is TRBD2 (6 bases). Germline values: CDR1 MNHEY, CDR2 SMNVEV (reference sequence). The germline V and J ends were trimmed by 1 base and 0 bases, with 9 bases remaining between them. The CDR3 runs 16 residues.

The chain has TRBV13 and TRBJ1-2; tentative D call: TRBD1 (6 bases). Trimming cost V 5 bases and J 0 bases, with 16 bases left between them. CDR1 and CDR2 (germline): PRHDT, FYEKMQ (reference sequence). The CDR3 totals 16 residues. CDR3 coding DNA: TGTGCCAGCAGCACCAGACAGGCCCGAGCTAACTATGGCTACACCTTC. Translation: CASSTRQARANYGYTF.

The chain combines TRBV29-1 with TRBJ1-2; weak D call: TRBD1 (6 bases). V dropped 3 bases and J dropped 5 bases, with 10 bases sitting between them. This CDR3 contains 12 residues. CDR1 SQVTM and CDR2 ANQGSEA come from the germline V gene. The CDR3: CSVEETGYGYTF. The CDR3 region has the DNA TGCAGCGTTGAGGAGACAGGTTATGGCTACACCTTC.

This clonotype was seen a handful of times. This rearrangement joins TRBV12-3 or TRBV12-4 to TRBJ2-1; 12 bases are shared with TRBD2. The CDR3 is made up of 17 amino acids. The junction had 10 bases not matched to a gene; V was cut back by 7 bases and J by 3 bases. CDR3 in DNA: TGTGCCAGCAAAAGGACTAGCGGGAACCGGCGCTACAATGAGCAGTTCTTC. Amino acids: CASKRTSGNRRYNEQFF.

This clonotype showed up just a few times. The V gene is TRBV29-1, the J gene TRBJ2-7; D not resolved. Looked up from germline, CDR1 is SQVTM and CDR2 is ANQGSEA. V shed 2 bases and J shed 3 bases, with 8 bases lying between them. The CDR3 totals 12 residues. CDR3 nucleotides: TGCAGCGTTGAAAACCGCCTCTACGAGCAGTACTTC. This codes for CSVENRLYEQYF.

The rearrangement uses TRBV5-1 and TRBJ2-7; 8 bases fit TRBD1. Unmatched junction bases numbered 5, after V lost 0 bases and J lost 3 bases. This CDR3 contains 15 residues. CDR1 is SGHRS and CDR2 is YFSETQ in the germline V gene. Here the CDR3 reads CASSLGADRGYEQYF. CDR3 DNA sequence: TGCGCCAGCAGCTTGGGGGCCGACAGGGGCTACGAGCAGTACTTC.

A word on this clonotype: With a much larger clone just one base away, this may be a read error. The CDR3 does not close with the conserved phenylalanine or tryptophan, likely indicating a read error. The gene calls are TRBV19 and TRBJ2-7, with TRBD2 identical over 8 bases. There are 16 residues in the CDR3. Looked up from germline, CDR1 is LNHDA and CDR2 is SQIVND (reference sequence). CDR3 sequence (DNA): TGTGCCAGTAGTCGAGGTGGCAGCGGGAGCTCCTACGGGCAGTACTCC. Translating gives CASSRGGSGSSYGQYS.

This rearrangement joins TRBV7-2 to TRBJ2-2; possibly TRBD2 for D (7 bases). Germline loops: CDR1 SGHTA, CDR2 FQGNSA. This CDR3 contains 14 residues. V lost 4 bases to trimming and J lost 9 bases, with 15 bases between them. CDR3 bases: TGTGCCAGCAGCTCCGAGGGGGGGGGACGGGAGCTGTTTTTT. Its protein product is CASSSEGGGRELFF.